The clone carrying this T cell receptor (beta chain) was detected many times. Antigen specificity is unknown. For Graves' hyperthyroidism to be stable, ophthalmopathy could not progress within 18 months. Exclusion of a patient resulted from uncontrolled infection, other autoimmune disease, pregnancy or lactation. The sample belongs to a study of T cells in Graves' hyperthyroidism and ophthalmopathy. General observations from the study: From stable hyperthyroidism, ophthalmopathy was set apart by a 13 V-J model. Expanded thyroid clonotypes (above 0.001) were mostly also found in blood.

Amplification yielded TCR beta CDR3 regions, with RNA transcripts as the source. A first-round RT-PCR of the TCR CDR3 used the HTBI primer set. One entry per CDR3 protein, called by TCRdb with MiXCR from the multiplex PCR reads. The sample shows about 480,000 distinct CDR3 sequences, around an eighth of them seen only once. The sequence derives from a woman aged 18 to 35 with Graves' hyperthyroidism. The sample taken for sequencing was blood.

CDR3 DNA: TGTGCCAGCAGTGTTAGCGGGAGCGTCGCCGATGAGCAGTTCTTC. The encoded protein is CASSVSGSVADEQFF. The J gene is TRBJ2-1, the V gene TRBV6-1; 9 bases align to TRBD2. The CDR3 loop spans 15 amino acids. Germline CDR1 and CDR2: MNHNS and SASEGT. Unmatched junction bases numbered 9, after V lost 4 bases and J lost 8 bases.